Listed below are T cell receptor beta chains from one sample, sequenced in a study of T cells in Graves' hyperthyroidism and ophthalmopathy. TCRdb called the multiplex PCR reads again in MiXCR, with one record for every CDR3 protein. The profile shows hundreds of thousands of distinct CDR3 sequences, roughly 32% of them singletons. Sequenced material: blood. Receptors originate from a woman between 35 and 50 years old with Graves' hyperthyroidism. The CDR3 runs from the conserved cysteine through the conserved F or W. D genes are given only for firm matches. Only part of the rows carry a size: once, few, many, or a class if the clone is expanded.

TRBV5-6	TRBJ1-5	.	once	CASSATPQGGQPQHF	TGTGCCAGCAGTGCGACCCCACAGGGCGGTCAGCCCCAGCATTTT
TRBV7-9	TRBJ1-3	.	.	CASSPGTSLDSGNTIYF	TGTGCCAGCAGCCCTGGGACCTCCTTGGATTCTGGAAACACCATATATTTT
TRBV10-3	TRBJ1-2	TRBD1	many	CAISESGQGYYGYTF	TGTGCCATCAGTGAATCCGGACAGGGGTACTATGGCTACACCTTC
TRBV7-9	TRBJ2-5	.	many	CASSLDLRTQYF	TGTGCCAGCAGCTTAGATCTGAGGACCCAGTACTTC
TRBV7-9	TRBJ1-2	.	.	CASSSPGPHLNYGYTF	TGTGCCAGCAGCTCTCCGGGTCCTCACTTAAACTATGGCTACACCTTC
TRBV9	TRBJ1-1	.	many	CASSTRGRGTEAFF	TGTGCCAGCAGCACCCGGGGGAGGGGGACTGAAGCTTTCTTT
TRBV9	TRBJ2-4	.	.	CASSGKRDWGDIQYF	TGTGCCAGCAGCGGTAAACGGGACTGGGGGGACATTCAGTACTTC
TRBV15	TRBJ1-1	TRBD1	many	CATSSQRDRTKEAAFF	TGTGCCACCAGCAGTCAACGGGACAGGACGAAAGAGGCCGCTTTCTTT
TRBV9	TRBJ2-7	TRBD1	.	CASSWPGQGIYEQYF	TGTGCCAGCAGCTGGCCGGGACAGGGGATATACGAGCAGTACTTC
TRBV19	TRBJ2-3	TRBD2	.	CASSEVRLAETDTQYF	TGTGCCAGTAGTGAGGTGCGACTAGCGGAGACAGATACGCAGTATTTT
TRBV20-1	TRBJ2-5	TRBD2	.	CSAISASAGQETQYF	TGCAGTGCCATCAGTGCTTCAGCGGGGCAAGAGACCCAGTACTTC
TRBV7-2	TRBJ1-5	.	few	CASSLIVDQPQHF	TGTGCCAGCAGCTTAATCGTGGATCAGCCCCAGCATTTT
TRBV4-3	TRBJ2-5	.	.	CASSPQNGGQETQYF	TGCGCCAGCAGCCCGCAAAACGGGGGCCAAGAGACCCAGTACTTC
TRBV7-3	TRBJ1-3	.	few	CASSLVPGNTIYF	TGTGCCAGCAGCTTGGTACCAGGAAACACCATATATTTT
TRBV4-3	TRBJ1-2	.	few	CASSQVRGLGYGYTF	TGCGCCAGCAGCCAAGTCCGGGGGCTCGGCTATGGCTACACCTTC
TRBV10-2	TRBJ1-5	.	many	CASTTGRGQPQHF	TGCGCCAGCACAACAGGGCGTGGACAGCCCCAGCATTTT
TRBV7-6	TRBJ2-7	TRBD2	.	CASSEGSGHEQYF	TGTGCCAGCAGCGAGGGTAGCGGGCACGAGCAGTACTTC
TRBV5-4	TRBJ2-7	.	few	CASSLQIAKRAYEQYF	TGTGCCAGCAGCCTTCAGATCGCGAAAAGAGCCTACGAGCAGTACTTC
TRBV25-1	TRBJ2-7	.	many	CASSELKDYYEQYF	TGTGCCAGCAGTGAATTGAAGGACTACTACGAGCAGTACTTC
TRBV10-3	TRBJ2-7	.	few	CASTRPPGWDEQYF	TGTGCCAGCACTAGACCGCCAGGTTGGGACGAGCAGTACTTC
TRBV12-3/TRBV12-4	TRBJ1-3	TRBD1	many	CASKTGVVSGNTIYF	TGTGCCAGCAAGACAGGGGTGGTCTCTGGAAACACCATATATTTT
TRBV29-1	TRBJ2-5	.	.	CSIGTLYQETQYF	TGCAGCATCGGGACTTTGTACCAAGAGACCCAGTACTTC
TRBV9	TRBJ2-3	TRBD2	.	CASSAFPGTSPTDTQYF	TGTGCCAGCAGCGCCTTCCCCGGGACTAGCCCCACAGATACGCAGTATTTT
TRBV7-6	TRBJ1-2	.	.	CASSAPGANYGYTF	TGTGCCAGCAGTGCCCCCGGAGCTAACTATGGCTACACCTTC
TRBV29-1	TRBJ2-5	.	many	CSVIGGDQETQYF	TGCAGCGTTATTGGAGGGGACCAAGAGACCCAGTACTTC
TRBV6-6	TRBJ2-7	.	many	CASRLTRDIYEQYF	TGTGCCAGCAGACTCACCCGGGACATCTACGAGCAGTACTTC
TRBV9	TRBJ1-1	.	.	CASSFSHNTEAFF	TGTGCCAGCAGTTTTTCCCATAACACTGAAGCTTTCTTT
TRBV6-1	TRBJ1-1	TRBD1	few	CASSQWTGRTEAFF	TGTGCCAGCAGCCAATGGACAGGTAGAACTGAAGCTTTCTTT
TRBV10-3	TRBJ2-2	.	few	CASGVTGELFF	TGTGCCAGCGGGGTTACCGGGGAGCTGTTTTTT
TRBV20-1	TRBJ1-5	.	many	CSARPHSSNQPQHF	TGCAGTGCTAGGCCTCACAGTAGCAATCAGCCCCAGCATTTT
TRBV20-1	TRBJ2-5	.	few	CSARPARGALQETQYF	TGCAGTGCTAGACCCGCCCGGGGGGCCCTCCAAGAGACCCAGTACTTC
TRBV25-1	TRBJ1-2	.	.	CASSLVQGNDYGYTF	TGTGCCAGCAGTTTAGTGCAAGGGAATGACTATGGCTACACCTTC
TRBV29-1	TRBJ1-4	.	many	CSVAGGIGKLFF	TGCAGCGTGGCCGGGGGAATCGGCAAACTGTTTTTT
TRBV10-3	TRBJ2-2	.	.	CAISGSGAWDGELFF	TGTGCCATCAGTGGCTCGGGGGCTTGGGACGGGGAGCTGTTTTTT
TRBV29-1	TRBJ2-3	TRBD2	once	CSVALAGSSDTQYF	TGCAGCGTTGCCCTAGCGGGGAGCTCAGATACGCAGTATTTT
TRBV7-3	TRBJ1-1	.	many	CASSLGGQREAFF	TGTGCCAGCAGCTTAGGAGGCCAGCGTGAAGCTTTCTTT
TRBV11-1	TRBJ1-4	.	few	CALLTRHNEKLFF	TGTGCCCTCCTGACAAGACATAATGAAAAACTGTTTTTT
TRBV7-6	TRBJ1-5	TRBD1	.	CASSLSEDRGHQPQHF	TGTGCCAGCTCACTATCCGAGGACAGGGGCCATCAGCCCCAGCATTTT
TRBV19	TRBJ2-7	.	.	CASSTAGTGAREPYF	TGTGCCAGTAGTACCGCGGGTACGGGGGCGCGGGAGCCGTACTTC
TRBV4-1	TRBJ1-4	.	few	CASSQFGPLFF	TGCGCCAGCAGCCAATTCGGTCCACTGTTTTTT
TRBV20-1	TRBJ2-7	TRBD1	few	CSARDNGQGALYEQYF	TGCAGTGCTAGAGATAATGGACAGGGGGCTTTGTACGAGCAGTACTTC
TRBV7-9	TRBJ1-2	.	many	CASSLGLIGYTF	TGTGCCAGCAGCTTAGGACTGATCGGCTACACCTTC
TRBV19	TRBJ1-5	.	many	CATVGQINQPQHF	TGTGCCACTGTTGGACAGATCAATCAGCCCCAGCATTTT